This TCR beta chain was identified during a study of shared clonotypes between healthy human individuals. Clones were read by immunoSEQ multiplex PCR, and TCRdb kept only the in-frame ones, dropping some. The sample consists of hundreds of thousands of clones, 90% to 96% of them appearing once. Note on this clone: Its target is not known.

Findings and limits, study-wide: In having few donors, the study represented limited genetic and exposure-history diversity. In this cohort, only blood was sampled, and tissue repertoires likely differ. Investigators expected sequencing depth to affect clonotype sharing among donors. Sharing across four donors was highest in naive CD4 (around 5%) and lowest in memory CD8 (approximately 0.4%).

Sequencing was carried out using naive CD4+ T cells sorted from blood. The subset is: CD45RA+ positively selected. This clonotype originated in a woman aged 25 to 39 in good health.

The CDR3 nucleotides are TGTGCCAGCAGCTGGACAGGGTACAATGAGCAGTTCTTC. As protein: CASSWTGYNEQFF. The rearrangement links TRBV6-5 to TRBJ2-1; 8 nucleotides agree with TRBD1. The CDR3 runs 13 residues. With 6 bases clipped from V and 4 bases from J, the junction kept 2 bases outside the gene matches. The germline V gene encodes CDR1 MNHEY and CDR2 SVGAGI.